This passage covers 13 T cell receptor beta chains from one sample sequenced in a study of T cells in Graves' hyperthyroidism and ophthalmopathy. Researchers took RNA transcripts and amplified the TCR beta CDR3 regions from them. Initially, a first-round RT-PCR of the TCR CDR3 employed the HTBI primer set. From the multiplex PCR reads, TCRdb called clonotypes with MiXCR, one entry per CDR3 protein. The sample lists hundreds of thousands of distinct CDR3 sequences; about 20% were seen once. The sequencing sample was made of blood. The receptors were sampled from a man aged 25-40 years with Graves' ophthalmopathy.

The V and J genes are TRBV7-6 and TRBJ2-1; 13 bases match TRBD2. The germline V gene encodes CDR1 SGHVS and CDR2 FNYEAQ. J gave up 12 bases and V 1 base, and 9 bases lay outside the gene matches. This CDR3 comprises 16 residues. The CDR3 region has the DNA TGTGCCAGCAGCTTAGGGACTAGCGGGAGACCTGAGTGGCAGTTCTTC. Translation gives CASSLGTSGRPEWQFF.

CDR3 loop: CASSLVGVPGHTYEQYF. The CDR3 region has the DNA TGCGCCAGCAGCTTGGTGGGAGTGCCGGGACACACCTACGAGCAGTACTTC. The V and J genes are TRBV5-1 and TRBJ2-7, with D possibly being TRBD1 (6 bases). Germline V gene data show CDR1 as SGHRS and CDR2 as YFSETQ. The ends were cut back, 0 bases at V and 2 bases at J, with 18 bases in the middle. The CDR3 is 17 residues long.

The chain couples TRBV14 to TRBJ1-4; D perhaps matches TRBD1 (5 bases). Trimming took 3 bases from V and 8 from J, leaving 16 bases between them. This CDR3 is 15 amino acids long. CDR1 is SGHDN and CDR2 is FVKESK in the germline V gene. CDR3 residues: CASSQEGNWNEKLFF. The CDR3, as DNA: TGTGCCAGCAGCCAGGAGGGGAACTGGAACGAAAAACTGTTTTTT.

This clonotype has at least ten counts. The gene calls are TRBV4-1 and TRBJ2-7, with TRBD2 identical over 7 bases. Germline lookup yields CDR1 MGHRA and CDR2 YSYEKL. Unmatched junction bases numbered 6, after V lost 1 base and J lost 3 bases. The length of the CDR3 is 15 residues. CDR3 DNA: TGCGCCAGCAGCCAAGTTCATGCTAGCGGCTACGAGCAGTACTTC. Translation gives CASSQVHASGYEQYF.

This chain uses TRBV6-2 or TRBV6-3 with TRBJ2-4; D might be TRBD2 (5 bases). Germline V CDR1 and CDR2: MNHEY, SVGEGT. There are 15 residues in the CDR3. Trimming pared 4 bases from V and 0 bases from J, leaving 10 bases between. The CDR3 sequence is CASSSAGIAKNIQYF. The CDR3 bases are TGTGCCAGCAGTTCCGCCGGGATAGCCAAAAACATTCAGTACTTC.

This chain connects TRBV14 to TRBJ2-1, with D maybe TRBD1 (6 bases). Trimming removed 4 bases from V and 1 base from J, with 11 bases in between. The CDR3 loop spans 15 amino acids. Germline V gene sequence: CDR1 SGHDN, CDR2 FVKESK. CDR3 residues: CASSPRGQSYNEQFF. The CDR3 DNA sequence: TGTGCCAGCAGCCCAAGGGGACAATCCTACAATGAGCAGTTCTTC. The full variable domain, in which reference TRBV14 and TRBJ2-1 provide the parts outside the CDR3, is EAGVTQFPSHSVIEKGQTVTLRCDPISGHDNLYWYRRVMGKEIKFLLHFVKESKQDESGMPNNRFLAERTGGTYSTLKVQPAELEDSGVYFCASSPRGQSYNEQFFGPGTRLTVL.

V gene TRBV20-1 combines with J gene TRBJ1-5; D remains unclear. CDR3 length: 14 residues. Germline-derived CDR1 and CDR2 are DFQATT and SNEGSKA (reference sequence). Trimming removed 3 bases at V and 3 bases at J, with 12 bases between. CDR3 in DNA: TGCAGTGCTAGTAATGGGCCCTCCAATCAGCCCCAGCATTTT. Translating it yields CSASNGPSNQPQHF.

This clonotype was recorded once. The chain has TRBV30 and TRBJ2-7; D may be TRBD1 (6 bases). CDR3 length: 17 residues. Deletions cut 1 base from V and 7 bases from J, with 26 bases between. Per the germline V gene, CDR1 is GTSNPN and CDR2 is SVGIG (reference sequence). The CDR3 loop is CAWSETGSRGKRGEQYF. Here the CDR3 DNA reads TGTGCCTGGAGTGAAACGGGTTCTCGGGGCAAGAGGGGGGAGCAGTACTTC.

At least ten counts were recorded for this clonotype. The J gene is TRBJ2-3, the V gene TRBV7-2; D is tentatively TRBD1 or TRBD2 (5 bases each). V lost 1 base and J lost 3, with 14 bases in between. The CDR3 length is 16 residues. Germline values: CDR1 SGHTA, CDR2 FQGNSA. This CDR3 is CASSLGPGPGTDTQYF. CDR3 nucleotides: TGTGCCAGCAGCTTAGGACCGGGACCGGGAACAGATACGCAGTATTTT.

The gene calls are TRBV13 and TRBJ2-7; weak D call: TRBD1 (5 bases). CDR1 is PRHDT, CDR2 FYEKMQ, per germline (reference sequence). The CDR3 totals 14 residues. The ends were cut back, 1 base at V and 4 bases at J, with 11 bases in the middle. CDR3 residues: CASSLATAPYEQYF. CDR3 nucleotides: TGTGCCAGCAGCTTAGCGACAGCTCCTTACGAGCAGTACTTC.

This chain uses TRBV20-1 with TRBJ2-7; no clear D gene. Trimming stripped 5 bases from V and 2 bases from J, with 16 bases between. The CDR3 has 14 amino acids. Germline lookup yields CDR1 DFQATT and CDR2 SNEGSKA (reference sequence). The DNA for the CDR3 is TGCAGTGCTCCGGGCCTCCCAGAACCCTACGAGCAGTACTTC. It codes for CSAPGLPEPYEQYF.

This clonotype was detected many times. The chain joins TRBV28 to TRBJ2-6; TRBD2 is a possible D gene (5 bases). CDR1 and CDR2 from the germline V gene are MDHEN and SYDVKM. There are 16 residues in the CDR3. The germline V and J ends were trimmed by 3 bases and 0 bases, with 9 bases remaining between them. Here the CDR3 DNA reads TGTGCCAGCAGTTTGAGCGCGGGCTCTGGGGCCAACGTCCTGACTTTC. Encoded protein: CASSLSAGSGANVLTF.

The J gene is TRBJ2-7, the V gene TRBV19, with 8 bases fitting TRBD2. Losses at the gene ends were 6 bases for V and 2 bases for J; bases not matched to a gene: 15. Looked up from germline, CDR1 is LNHDA and CDR2 is SQIVND (reference sequence). The CDR3 sequence is 17 residues long. CDR3 in amino acids: CASSQRGGLAGTYEQYF. For the CDR3, the DNA is TGTGCCAGTAGCCAGAGGGGAGGGCTAGCGGGTACCTACGAGCAGTACTTC.